This T cell receptor beta chain was profiled in a study of T-cell reconstitution after alpha-beta-depleted transplantation in children. CDR3 size: 16 residues. The V segment lost 4 bases and the J segment 10 bases; nucleotides outside the gene matches: 12. Per germline, CDR1 SGHTA and CDR2 FQGNSA. Preparation of the TCRbeta library involved a method that used unique molecular identifiers. TCRdb recomputed calls from the PCR reads with MiXCR, one row per CDR3 protein. The sample lists around 600,000 distinct CDR3 sequences; about 11% were seen once. The table lists this clonotype with many counts. This sequence originates from a human donor who donated a stem cell graft to a child with acute myeloid leukemia. Sequencing was performed on PBMCs from the stem cell graft donor, taken from the stem cell graft. The J gene is TRBJ2-1, the V gene TRBV7-2; 11 positions match TRBD1. The CDR3 DNA follows: TGTGCCAGCAGCTCTACCGGGACAGGGGGTTTGAGAGAGCAGTTCTTC. Its translation: CASSSTGTGGLREQFF.